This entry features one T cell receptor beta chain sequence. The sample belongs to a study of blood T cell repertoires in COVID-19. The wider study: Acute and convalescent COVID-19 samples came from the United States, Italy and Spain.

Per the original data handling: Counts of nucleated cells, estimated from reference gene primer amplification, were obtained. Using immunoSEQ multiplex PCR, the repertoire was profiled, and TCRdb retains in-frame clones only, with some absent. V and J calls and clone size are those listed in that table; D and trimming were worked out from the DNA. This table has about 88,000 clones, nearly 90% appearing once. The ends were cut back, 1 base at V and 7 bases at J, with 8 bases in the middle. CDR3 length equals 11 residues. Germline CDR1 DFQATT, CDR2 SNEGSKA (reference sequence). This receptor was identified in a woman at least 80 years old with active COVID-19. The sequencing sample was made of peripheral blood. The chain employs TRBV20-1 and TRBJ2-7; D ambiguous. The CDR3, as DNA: TGCAGTGCTAGAGGGCTCGGGGAGCAGTACTTC. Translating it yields CSARGLGEQYF.